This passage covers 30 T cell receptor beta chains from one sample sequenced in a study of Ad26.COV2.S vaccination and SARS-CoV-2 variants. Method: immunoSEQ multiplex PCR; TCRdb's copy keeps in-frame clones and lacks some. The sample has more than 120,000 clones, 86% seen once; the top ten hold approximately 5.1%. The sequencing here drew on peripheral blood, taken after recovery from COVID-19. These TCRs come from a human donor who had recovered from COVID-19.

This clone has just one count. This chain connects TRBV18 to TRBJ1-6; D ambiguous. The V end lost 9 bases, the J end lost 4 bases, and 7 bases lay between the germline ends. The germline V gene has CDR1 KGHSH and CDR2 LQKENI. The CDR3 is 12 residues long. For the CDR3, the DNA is TGTGCCAGTTCCGATTATAATTCACCCCTCCACTTT. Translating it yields CASSDYNSPLHF.

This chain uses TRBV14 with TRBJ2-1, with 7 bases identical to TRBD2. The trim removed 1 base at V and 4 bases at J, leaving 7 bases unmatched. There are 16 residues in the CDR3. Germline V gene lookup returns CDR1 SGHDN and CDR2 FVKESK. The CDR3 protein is CASSQGSGGGYNEQFF. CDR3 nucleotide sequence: TGTGCCAGCAGCCAAGGTTCCGGCGGGGGTTACAATGAGCAGTTCTTC.

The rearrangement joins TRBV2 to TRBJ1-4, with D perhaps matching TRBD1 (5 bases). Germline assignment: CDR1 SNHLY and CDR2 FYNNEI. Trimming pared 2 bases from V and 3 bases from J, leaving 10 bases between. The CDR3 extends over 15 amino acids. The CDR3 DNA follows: TGTGCCAGCAGTGAACTTGGGGGTCCTAATGAAAAACTGTTTTTT. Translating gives CASSELGGPNEKLFF. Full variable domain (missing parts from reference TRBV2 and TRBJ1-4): EPEVTQTPSHQVTQMGQEVILRCVPISNHLYFYWYRQILGQKVEFLVSFYNNEISEKSEIFDDQFSVERPDGSNFTLKIRSTKLEDSAMYFCASSELGGPNEKLFFGSGTQLSVL.

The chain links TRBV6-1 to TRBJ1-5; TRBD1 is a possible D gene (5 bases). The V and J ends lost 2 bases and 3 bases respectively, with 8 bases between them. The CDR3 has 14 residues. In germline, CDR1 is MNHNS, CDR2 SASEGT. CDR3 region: CASSETGHNQPQHF. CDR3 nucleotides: TGTGCCAGCAGTGAAACAGGTCACAATCAGCCCCAGCATTTT.

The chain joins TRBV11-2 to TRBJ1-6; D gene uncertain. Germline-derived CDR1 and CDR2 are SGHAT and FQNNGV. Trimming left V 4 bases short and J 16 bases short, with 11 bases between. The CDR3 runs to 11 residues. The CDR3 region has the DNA TGTGCCAGCAGCTCCGACATGCGACTCCACTTT. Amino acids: CASSSDMRLHF.

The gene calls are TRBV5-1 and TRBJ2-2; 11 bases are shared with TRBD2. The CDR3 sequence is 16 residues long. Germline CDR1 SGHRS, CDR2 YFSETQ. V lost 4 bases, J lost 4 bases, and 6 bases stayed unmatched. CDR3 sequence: CASSKLAGAGTGELFF. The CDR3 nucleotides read TGCGCCAGCAGCAAACTAGCGGGGGCGGGCACCGGGGAGCTGTTTTTT.

In nucleotides, the CDR3 is TGCGCCAGCAGCTTGGAACGCAGGAACACTGAAGCTTTCTTT. Protein: CASSLERRNTEAFF. The V and J genes are TRBV5-1 and TRBJ1-1; no clear D. CDR3 length: 14 amino acids. The V and J ends lost 0 bases and 1 base respectively, with 7 bases between them. The germline gives CDR1 SGHRS, CDR2 YFSETQ.

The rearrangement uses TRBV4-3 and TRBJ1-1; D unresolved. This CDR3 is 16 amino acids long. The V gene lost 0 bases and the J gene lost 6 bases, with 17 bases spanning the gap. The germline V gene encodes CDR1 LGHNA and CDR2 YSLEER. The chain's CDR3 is CASSQEEGRQSAEAFF. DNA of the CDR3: TGCGCCAGCAGCCAAGAAGAAGGAAGACAAAGCGCTGAAGCTTTCTTT.

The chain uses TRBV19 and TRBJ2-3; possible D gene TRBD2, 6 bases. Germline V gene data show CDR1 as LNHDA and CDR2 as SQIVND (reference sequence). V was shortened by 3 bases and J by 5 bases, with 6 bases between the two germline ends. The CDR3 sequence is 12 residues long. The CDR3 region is CASSIGRDTQYF. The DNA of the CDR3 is TGTGCCAGTAGTATCGGGAGAGATACGCAGTATTTT.

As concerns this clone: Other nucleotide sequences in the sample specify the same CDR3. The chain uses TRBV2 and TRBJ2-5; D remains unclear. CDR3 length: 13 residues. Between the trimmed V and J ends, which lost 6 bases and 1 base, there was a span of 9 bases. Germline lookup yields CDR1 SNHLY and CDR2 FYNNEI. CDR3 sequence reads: CASSRQTQETQYF. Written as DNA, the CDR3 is TGTGCCAGCAGCCGGCAGACCCAAGAGACCCAGTACTTC.

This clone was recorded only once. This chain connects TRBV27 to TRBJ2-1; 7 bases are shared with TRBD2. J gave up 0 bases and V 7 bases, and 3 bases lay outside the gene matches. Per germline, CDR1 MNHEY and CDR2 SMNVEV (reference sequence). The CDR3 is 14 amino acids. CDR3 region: CASKGGSSYNEQFF. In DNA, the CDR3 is TGTGCCAGCAAGGGCGGGAGCTCCTACAATGAGCAGTTCTTC.

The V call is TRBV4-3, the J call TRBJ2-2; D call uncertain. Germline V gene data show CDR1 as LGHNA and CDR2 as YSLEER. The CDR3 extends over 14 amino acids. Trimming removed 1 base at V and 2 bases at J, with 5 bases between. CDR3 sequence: CASSQARNTGELFF. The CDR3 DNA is TGCGCCAGCAGCCAAGCGAGAAACACCGGGGAGCTGTTTTTT.

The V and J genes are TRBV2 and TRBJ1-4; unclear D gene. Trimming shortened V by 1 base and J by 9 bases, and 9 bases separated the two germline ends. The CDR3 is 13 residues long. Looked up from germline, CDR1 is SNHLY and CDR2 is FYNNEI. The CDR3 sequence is CASSEEEAQKLFF. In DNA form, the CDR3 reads TGTGCCAGCAGTGAAGAGGAGGCCCAAAAACTGTTTTTT.

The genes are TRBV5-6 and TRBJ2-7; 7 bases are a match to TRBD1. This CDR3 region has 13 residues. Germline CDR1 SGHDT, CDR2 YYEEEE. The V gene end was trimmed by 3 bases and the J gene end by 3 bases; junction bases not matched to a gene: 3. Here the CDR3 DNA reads TGTGCCAGCAGCTACAGGGGTATCTACGAGCAGTACTTC. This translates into CASSYRGIYEQYF.

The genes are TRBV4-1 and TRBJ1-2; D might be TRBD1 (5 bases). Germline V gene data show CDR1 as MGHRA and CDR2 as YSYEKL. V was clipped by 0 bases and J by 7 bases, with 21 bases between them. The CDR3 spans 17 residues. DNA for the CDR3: TGCGCCAGCAGCCAAGATAGCGGCGGAGGGGCTTATGTTGGCTACACCTTC. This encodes CASSQDSGGGAYVGYTF.

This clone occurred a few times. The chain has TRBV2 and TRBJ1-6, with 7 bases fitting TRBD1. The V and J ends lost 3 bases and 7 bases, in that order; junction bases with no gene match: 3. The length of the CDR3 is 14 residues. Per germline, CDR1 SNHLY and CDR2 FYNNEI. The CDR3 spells CASSEAGGNSPLHF. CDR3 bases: TGTGCCAGCAGTGAGGCAGGGGGGAATTCACCCCTCCACTTT.

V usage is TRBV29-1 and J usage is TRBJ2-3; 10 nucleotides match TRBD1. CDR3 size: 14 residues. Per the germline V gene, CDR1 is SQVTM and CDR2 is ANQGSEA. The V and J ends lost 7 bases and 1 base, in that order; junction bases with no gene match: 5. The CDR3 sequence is CSATGTGGTDTQYF. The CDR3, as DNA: TGCAGCGCTACCGGGACAGGGGGCACAGATACGCAGTATTTT.

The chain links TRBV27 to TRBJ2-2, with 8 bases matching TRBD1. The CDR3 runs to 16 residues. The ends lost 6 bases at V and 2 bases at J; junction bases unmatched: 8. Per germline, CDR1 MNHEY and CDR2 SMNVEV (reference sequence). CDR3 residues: CASSRGTGSNTGELFF. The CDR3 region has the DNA TGTGCCAGCAGCCGGGGGACAGGATCAAACACCGGGGAGCTGTTTTTT.

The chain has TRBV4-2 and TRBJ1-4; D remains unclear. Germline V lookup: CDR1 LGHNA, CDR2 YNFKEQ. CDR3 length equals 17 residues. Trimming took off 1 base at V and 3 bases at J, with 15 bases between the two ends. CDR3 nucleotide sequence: TGTGCCAGCAGCCAAGGCAATCCGCAGGCCTCTAATGAAAAACTGTTTTTT. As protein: CASSQGNPQASNEKLFF.

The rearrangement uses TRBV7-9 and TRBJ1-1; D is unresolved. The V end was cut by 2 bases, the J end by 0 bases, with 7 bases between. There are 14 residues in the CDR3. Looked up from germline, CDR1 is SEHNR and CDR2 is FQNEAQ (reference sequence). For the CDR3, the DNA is TGTGCCAGCAGCTTAATAAGACTGAACACTGAAGCTTTCTTT. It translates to CASSLIRLNTEAFF.

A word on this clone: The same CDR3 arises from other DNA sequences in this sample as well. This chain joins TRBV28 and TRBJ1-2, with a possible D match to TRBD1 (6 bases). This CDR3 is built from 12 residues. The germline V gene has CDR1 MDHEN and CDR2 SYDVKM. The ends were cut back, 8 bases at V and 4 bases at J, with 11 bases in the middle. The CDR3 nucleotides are TGTGCCAGCGGGGGGGCCCGCTATGGCTACACCTTC. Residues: CASGGARYGYTF.

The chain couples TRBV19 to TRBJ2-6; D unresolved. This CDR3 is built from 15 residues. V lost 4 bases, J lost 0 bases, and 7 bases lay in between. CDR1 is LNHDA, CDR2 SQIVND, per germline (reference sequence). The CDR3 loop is CASSNHNSGANVLTF. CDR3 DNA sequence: TGTGCCAGTAGTAACCACAACTCTGGGGCCAACGTCCTGACTTTC.

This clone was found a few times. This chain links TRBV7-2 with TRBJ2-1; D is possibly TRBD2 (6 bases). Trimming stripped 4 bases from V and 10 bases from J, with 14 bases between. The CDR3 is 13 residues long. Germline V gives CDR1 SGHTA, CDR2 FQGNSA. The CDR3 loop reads CASSSRLEGEQFF. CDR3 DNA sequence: TGTGCCAGCAGCTCCAGACTAGAGGGGGAGCAGTTCTTC.

The CDR3 reads CASSLTLSTGHYGYTF. The CDR3 nucleotides read TGTGCCAGCAGTTTAACACTATCGACAGGGCACTATGGCTACACCTTC. The V call is TRBV27, the J call TRBJ1-2; 7 nucleotides line up with TRBD1. Germline CDR1 MNHEY, CDR2 SMNVEV (reference sequence). J was trimmed by 3 bases and V by 2 bases; bases with no gene match: 9. CDR3 length equals 16 residues.

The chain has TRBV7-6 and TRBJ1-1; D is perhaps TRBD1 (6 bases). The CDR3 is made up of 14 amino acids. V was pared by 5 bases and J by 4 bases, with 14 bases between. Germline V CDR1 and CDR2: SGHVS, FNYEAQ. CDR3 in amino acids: CASSRGGSGTEAFF. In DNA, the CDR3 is TGTGCCAGCAGCCGAGGGGGGTCGGGCACTGAAGCTTTCTTT.

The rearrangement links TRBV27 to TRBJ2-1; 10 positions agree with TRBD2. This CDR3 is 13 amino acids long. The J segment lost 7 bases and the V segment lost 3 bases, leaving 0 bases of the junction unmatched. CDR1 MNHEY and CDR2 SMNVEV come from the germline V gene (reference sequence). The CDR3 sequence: CASSLGLANEQFF. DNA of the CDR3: TGTGCCAGCAGTTTGGGACTAGCGAATGAGCAGTTCTTC.

The CDR3, as DNA: TGCGCCAGCAGCCAAGAAGGGACAGGGGGGCACAATGAGCAGTTCTTC. It specifies CASSQEGTGGHNEQFF. This chain joins TRBV4-3 and TRBJ2-1, with 11 bases aligning to TRBD1. Per the germline V gene, CDR1 is LGHNA and CDR2 is YSLEER. V dropped 0 bases and J dropped 5; count of bases not matched to a gene: 3. The CDR3 spans 16 residues.

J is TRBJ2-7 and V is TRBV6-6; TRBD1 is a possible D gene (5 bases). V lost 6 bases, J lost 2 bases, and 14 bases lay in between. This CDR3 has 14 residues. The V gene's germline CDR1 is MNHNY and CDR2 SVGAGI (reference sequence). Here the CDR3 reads CASSHLTGAYEQYF. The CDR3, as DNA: TGTGCCAGCAGCCACCTAACAGGCGCCTACGAGCAGTACTTC.

The CDR3: CASSLTAFSGNTIYF. The CDR3 nucleotides read TGTGCCAGCAGCCTCACAGCATTCTCTGGAAACACCATATATTTT. This sequence joins TRBV13 and TRBJ1-3, with no clear D. This CDR3 spans 15 amino acids. Per germline, CDR1 PRHDT and CDR2 FYEKMQ (reference sequence). The ends were cut back, 5 bases at V and 0 bases at J, with 11 bases in the middle. Based on the CDR3 plus reference TRBV13 and TRBJ1-3, the full variable domain is AAGVIQSPRHLIKEKRETATLKCYPIPRHDTVYWYQQGPGQDPQFLISFYEKMQSDKGSIPDRFSAQQFSDYHSELNMSSLELGDSALYFCASSLTAFSGNTIYFGEGSWLTVV.

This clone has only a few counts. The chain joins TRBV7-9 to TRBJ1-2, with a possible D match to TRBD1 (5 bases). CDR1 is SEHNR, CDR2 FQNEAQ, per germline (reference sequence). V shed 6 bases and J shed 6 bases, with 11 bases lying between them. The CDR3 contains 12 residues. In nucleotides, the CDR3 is TGTGCCAGCAGATGGGACGTGGATGGCTACACCTTC. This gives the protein CASRWDVDGYTF.